This T cell receptor beta chain appears in the sequencing data of a study of blood T cell repertoires in COVID-19. Study-wide context: From the United States, Italy and Spain came samples of acute and convalescent COVID-19.

The protocol was immunoSEQ multiplex PCR, while the TCRdb copy is restricted to in-frame clones and leaves out a portion. The sample lists under 400,000 clones, around 87% occurring once. The CDR3 contains 15 residues. The V gene end was trimmed by 4 bases and the J gene end by 4 bases; junction bases not matched to a gene: 5. Germline lookup yields CDR1 SGHTA and CDR2 FQGNSA. The genes are TRBV7-2 and TRBJ1-2; 11 positions match TRBD1. The receptor's source is a man aged 40-49 years in a cohort exposed to, infected with or recovered from COVID-19 (not recorded which). The sequenced sample was PBMCs or T cells enriched from blood (not recorded which). The CDR3 nucleotides are TGTGCCAGCAGCTCCCGGACAGGGGGCCCCTATGGCTACACCTTC. It is translated as CASSSRTGGPYGYTF.